These 8 T cell receptor beta chains were sequenced from one sample in a study of shared clonotypes between healthy human individuals. Sequencing used immunoSEQ multiplex PCR; TCRdb keeps in-frame clones, though not all of them. The sample records fewer than 700,000 clones, roughly 72% being singletons. Sequenced material: PBMCs. These TCRs come from a woman aged 40 to 55 in good health. Some clones in this sample may be carry-over from other donors' samples.

The chain combines TRBV6-4 with TRBJ2-3; D is perhaps TRBD2 (5 bases). Germline V gene lookup returns CDR1 MRHNA and CDR2 SNTAGT. The CDR3 runs 15 residues. Trimming shortened V by 6 bases and J by 0 bases, and 13 bases separated the two germline ends. In nucleotides, the CDR3 is TGTGCCAGCAGGCCCGATAGGACTAGCACAGATACGCAGTATTTT. This gives the protein CASRPDRTSTDTQYF.

This clone showed up just a few times. This same CDR3 is encoded by further DNA sequences in the sample. The chain recombines TRBV2 with TRBJ1-4; D not resolved. The CDR3 totals 12 residues. Germline loops: CDR1 SNHLY, CDR2 FYNNEI. V was pared by 4 bases and J by 7 bases, with 7 bases between. Here the CDR3 DNA reads TGTGCCAGCAGTGGGACTGGTGAAAAACTGTTTTTT. It codes for CASSGTGEKLFF.

The count of this clone is one. The chain is built from TRBV27 and TRBJ2-7, with D perhaps matching TRBD2 (6 bases). V lost 7 bases and J 2 bases, leaving 21 bases between the germline ends. The CDR3 is made up of 16 amino acids. Germline V gene data show CDR1 as MNHEY and CDR2 as SMNVEV (reference sequence). CDR3 bases: TGTGCCAGCACCACCCACCGGACTACCTCCGCCTACGAGCAGTACTTC. It is translated as CASTTHRTTSAYEQYF.

This clone was picked up one time. The chain employs TRBV18 and TRBJ2-6; D is undetermined. Trimming pared 3 bases from V and 0 bases from J, leaving 9 bases between. The CDR3 contains 16 residues. Germline CDR1 KGHSH, CDR2 LQKENI. This CDR3 is CASSPPAGSGANVLTF. Here the CDR3 DNA reads TGTGCCAGCTCACCTCCCGCAGGCTCTGGGGCCAACGTCCTGACTTTC.

This clone was picked up a small number of times. V is TRBV28 and J is TRBJ2-5; D is unclear. V lost 3 bases, J lost 5 bases, and 10 bases lay in between. The CDR3 has 13 residues. Looked up from germline, CDR1 is MDHEN and CDR2 is SYDVKM. The CDR3 is CASSFQVRETQYF. DNA of the CDR3: TGTGCCAGCAGTTTCCAGGTCAGGGAGACCCAGTACTTC.

This clone has at least ten counts. V and J are TRBV19 and TRBJ1-1; D unclear. Trimming removed 5 bases from V and 9 bases from J, with 10 bases in between. Germline CDR1 and CDR2: LNHDA and SQIVND (reference sequence). The CDR3 runs to 11 residues. CDR3 loop: CASSFKTKAFF. CDR3 in DNA: TGTGCCAGTAGTTTCAAGACCAAAGCTTTCTTT.

This clone was counted only a few times. The V gene is TRBV18, the J gene TRBJ1-2; a possible D gene is TRBD1 (5 bases). Germline V gives CDR1 KGHSH, CDR2 LQKENI. The CDR3 consists of 14 residues. Trimming removed 5 bases from V and 8 bases from J, with 18 bases in between. CDR3 sequence reads: CASSTTTALWGYTF. The CDR3 DNA sequence: TGTGCCAGCTCAACTACGACAGCCCTATGGGGCTACACCTTC.

The chain recombines TRBV28 with TRBJ2-7; maybe TRBD1 (6 bases). Trimming took off 6 bases at V and 0 bases at J, with 21 bases between the two ends. Germline CDR1 MDHEN, CDR2 SYDVKM. There are 17 residues in the CDR3. DNA of the CDR3: TGTGCCAGCAGAAAGCCCCTGACAGGACCGAGCTCCTACGAGCAGTACTTC. Protein: CASRKPLTGPSSYEQYF.